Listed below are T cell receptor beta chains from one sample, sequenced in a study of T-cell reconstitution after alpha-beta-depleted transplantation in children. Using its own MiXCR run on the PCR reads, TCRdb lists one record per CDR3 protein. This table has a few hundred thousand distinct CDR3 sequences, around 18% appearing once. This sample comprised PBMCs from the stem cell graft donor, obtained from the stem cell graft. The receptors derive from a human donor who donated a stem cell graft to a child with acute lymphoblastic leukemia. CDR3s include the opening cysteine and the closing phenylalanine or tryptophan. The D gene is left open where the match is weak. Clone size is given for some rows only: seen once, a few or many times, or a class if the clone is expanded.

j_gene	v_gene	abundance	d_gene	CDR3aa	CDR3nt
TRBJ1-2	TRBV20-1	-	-	CSASFGFRQRGTLNYGYTF	TGCAGTGCTAGTTTCGGTTTTAGGCAGAGGGGTACTCTTAACTATGGCTACACCTTC
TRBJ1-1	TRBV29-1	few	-	CSVEGGREAFF	TGCAGCGTTGAAGGGGGCAGGGAAGCTTTCTTT
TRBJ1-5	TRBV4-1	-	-	CASSQALWSNQPQHF	TGCGCCAGCAGCCAAGCCCTATGGAGCAATCAGCCCCAGCATTTT
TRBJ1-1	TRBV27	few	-	CASSWDFRTEAFF	TGTGCCAGCAGTTGGGACTTTAGGACTGAAGCTTTCTTT
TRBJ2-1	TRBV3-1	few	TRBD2	CASSQDNSGSSYNEQFF	TGTGCCAGCAGCCAAGATAACAGCGGGAGCTCCTACAATGAGCAGTTCTTC
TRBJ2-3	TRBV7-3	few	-	CASSTSRGADTQYF	TGTGCCAGCAGCACTTCAAGAGGCGCAGATACGCAGTATTTT
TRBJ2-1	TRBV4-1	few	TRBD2	CASSQDREGAFNEQFF	TGCGCCAGCAGCCAAGATCGGGAGGGAGCGTTTAATGAGCAGTTCTTC
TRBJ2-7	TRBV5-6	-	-	CASSLLQGHEQYF	TGTGCCAGCAGCTTGCTACAGGGCCACGAGCAGTACTTC
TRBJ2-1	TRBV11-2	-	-	CASSRQVSSYNEQFF	TGTGCCAGCAGCCGACAGGTCAGCTCCTACAATGAGCAGTTCTTC
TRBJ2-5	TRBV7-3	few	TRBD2	CASSLSGSEYETQYF	TGTGCCAGCAGCTTAAGCGGGAGCGAATATGAGACCCAGTACTTC
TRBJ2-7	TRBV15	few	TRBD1	CATSLGQGRPYEQYF	TGTGCCACCAGCCTAGGACAGGGGCGCCCCTACGAGCAGTACTTC
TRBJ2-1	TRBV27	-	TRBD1	CASSLQGATYNEQFF	TGTGCCAGCAGTTTACAGGGGGCAACCTACAATGAGCAGTTCTTC
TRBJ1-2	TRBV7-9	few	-	CASSSSRSLNYGYTF	TGTGCCAGCAGCTCCTCCAGGTCTCTAAACTATGGCTACACCTTC
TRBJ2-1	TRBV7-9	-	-	CASSSPREGSSYNEQFF	TGTGCCAGCAGCTCCCCCCGAGAGGGGAGCTCCTACAATGAGCAGTTCTTC
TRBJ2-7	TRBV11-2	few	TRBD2	CASSLLAGVGEQYF	TGTGCCAGCAGCTTACTAGCGGGAGTAGGCGAGCAGTACTTC
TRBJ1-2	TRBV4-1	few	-	CASSQTTITGTGYTF	TGCGCCAGCAGCCAAACGACCATCACAGGGACCGGCTACACCTTC
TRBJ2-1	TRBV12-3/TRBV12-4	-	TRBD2	CASSLLSGSRVYNEQFF	TGTGCCAGCAGTTTACTTAGCGGGAGTAGAGTCTACAATGAGCAGTTCTTC
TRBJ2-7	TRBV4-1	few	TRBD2	CASSQAVGLAGVEQYF	TGCGCCAGCAGCCAAGCGGTCGGGCTAGCGGGAGTCGAGCAGTACTTC
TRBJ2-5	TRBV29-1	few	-	CSVRFYRETQYF	TGCAGCGTCCGTTTCTACCGGGAGACCCAGTACTTC
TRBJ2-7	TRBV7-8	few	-	CASSFMGPNYEQYF	TGTGCCAGCAGCTTCATGGGGCCCAACTACGAGCAGTACTTC
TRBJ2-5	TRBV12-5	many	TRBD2	CASGLGDYQGETQYF	TGTGCTAGTGGTTTGGGGGACTATCAGGGAGAGACCCAGTACTTC
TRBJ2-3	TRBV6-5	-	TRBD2	CASSYSSFLAGDFTDTQYF	TGTGCCAGCAGTTACTCGAGTTTCCTAGCGGGAGATTTCACAGATACGCAGTATTTT
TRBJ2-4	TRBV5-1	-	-	CASSLSGVAKNIQYF	TGCGCCAGCAGCTTGTCAGGGGTAGCCAAAAACATTCAGTACTTC
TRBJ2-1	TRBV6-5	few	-	CASSYPAGEQFF	TGTGCCAGCAGTTACCCCGCAGGGGAGCAGTTCTTC
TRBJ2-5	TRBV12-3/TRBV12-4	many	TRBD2	CASSWTSGRRETQYF	TGTGCCAGCAGCTGGACTAGCGGGAGACGGGAGACCCAGTACTTC
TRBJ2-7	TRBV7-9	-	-	CASRKFSGGGSYEQYF	TGTGCCAGCAGGAAATTCTCCGGAGGAGGATCCTACGAGCAGTACTTC
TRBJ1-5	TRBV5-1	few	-	CASSAGTGFNSNQPQHF	TGCGCCAGCAGCGCCGGGACGGGATTTAATAGCAATCAGCCCCAGCATTTT
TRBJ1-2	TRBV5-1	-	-	CASSLSPRDLYGYTF	TGCGCCAGCAGCTTGTCACCAAGGGACCTCTATGGCTACACCTTC
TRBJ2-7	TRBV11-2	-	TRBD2	CASSIAGVNEQYF	TGTGCCAGCTCGATAGCGGGAGTAAACGAGCAGTACTTC
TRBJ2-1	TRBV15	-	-	CATSRVSGYNEQFF	TGTGCCACCAGCAGAGTATCAGGGTACAATGAGCAGTTCTTC
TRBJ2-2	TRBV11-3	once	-	CASSLATSSLNTGELFF	TGTGCCAGCAGCTTAGCTACGTCTAGCCTTAACACCGGGGAGCTGTTTTTT
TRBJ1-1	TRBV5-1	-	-	CASSFLGVEAFF	TGCGCCAGCAGCTTCTTGGGGGTTGAAGCTTTCTTT
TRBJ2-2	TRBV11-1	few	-	CASSQIRLLRTNTGELFF	TGTGCCAGCAGCCAAATAAGGCTTTTACGGACGAACACCGGGGAGCTGTTTTTT
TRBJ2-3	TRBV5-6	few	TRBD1	CASSDDRVPDTQYF	TGTGCCAGCAGCGACGACAGGGTCCCAGATACGCAGTATTTT
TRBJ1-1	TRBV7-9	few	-	CASSLVGHTTEAFF	TGTGCCAGCAGCTTAGTGGGACACACCACTGAAGCTTTCTTT
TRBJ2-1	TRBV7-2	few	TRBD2	CASSSRTSGSNEQFF	TGTGCCAGCAGCTCTCGGACTAGCGGGAGCAATGAGCAGTTCTTC
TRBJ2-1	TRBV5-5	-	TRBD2	CASSLVDFAGVNEQFF	TGTGCCAGCAGCTTGGTGGACTTTGCGGGAGTCAATGAGCAGTTCTTC
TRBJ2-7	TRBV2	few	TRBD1	CASSPGQSQEQYF	TGTGCCAGCAGCCCGGGACAGTCTCAGGAGCAGTACTTC
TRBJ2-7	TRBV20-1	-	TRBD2	CSARKPDWTSGRYRYEQYF	TGCAGTGCTAGAAAACCCGATTGGACTAGCGGGAGGTACCGCTACGAGCAGTACTTC
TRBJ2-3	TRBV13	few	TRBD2	CASSLMTSGIPTDTQYF	TGTGCCAGCAGCTTAATGACTAGCGGGATCCCCACAGATACGCAGTATTTT
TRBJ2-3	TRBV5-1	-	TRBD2	CASSFWTSGSSTDTQYF	TGCGCCAGCAGCTTTTGGACTAGCGGTTCTAGCACAGATACGCAGTATTTT
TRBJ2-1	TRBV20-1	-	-	CSARMGLAFYNEQFF	TGCAGTGCTAGAATGGGGCTAGCGTTCTACAATGAGCAGTTCTTC
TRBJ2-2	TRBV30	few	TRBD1	CAWSFLGGANGELFF	TGTGCCTGGAGCTTCCTAGGGGGCGCTAACGGGGAGCTGTTTTTT
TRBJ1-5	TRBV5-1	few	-	CASRSQDNQPQHF	TGCGCCAGCAGGTCCCAAGACAATCAGCCCCAGCATTTT
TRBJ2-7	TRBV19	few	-	CASSGSSRGYEQYF	TGTGCCAGTAGTGGGTCTTCGAGGGGCTACGAGCAGTACTTC
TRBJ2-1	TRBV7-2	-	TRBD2	CASSLRWDYNVGEQFF	TGTGCCAGCAGCTTGAGGTGGGACTACAATGTGGGTGAGCAGTTCTTC
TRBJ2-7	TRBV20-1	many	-	CSARDPGTSYEQYF	TGCAGTGCTAGAGATCCCGGGACCTCCTACGAGCAGTACTTC
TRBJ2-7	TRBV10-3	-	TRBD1	CAISGTGNEQYF	TGTGCCATCAGTGGGACAGGGAACGAGCAGTACTTC
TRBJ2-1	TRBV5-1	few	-	CASSLVRDSYNEQFF	TGCGCCAGCAGCTTGGTCAGGGACTCCTACAATGAGCAGTTCTTC
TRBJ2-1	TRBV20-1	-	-	CSASLGGHGVLNEQFF	TGCAGTGCTAGTCTGGGGGGCCATGGTGTATTGAATGAGCAGTTCTTC
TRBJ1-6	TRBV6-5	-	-	CASSSIRGNSPLHF	TGTGCCAGCAGTTCTATCAGGGGCAATTCACCCCTCCACTTT